Presented here are 15 T cell receptor beta chains from one specimen sequenced in a study of blood T cells in healthy people across ages. Combining a sample-barcoded 5' primer with a J-beta primer mix, a second PCR ran for roughly 6 to 12 cycles. Each CDR3 protein is one row after TCRdb ran MiXCR on the 5' RACE reads. The table lists some 750,000 distinct CDR3 sequences, 20% to 25% of them singletons. The sample was blood. The receptors were sampled from a man in his 70s in good health.

This chain links TRBV2 with TRBJ1-2, with D unclear. Germline assignment: CDR1 SNHLY and CDR2 FYNNEI. The CDR3 runs to 11 residues. V was shortened by 3 bases and J by 8 bases, with 7 bases between the two germline ends. CDR3 amino acids: CASSDIGGYTF. The CDR3 DNA is TGTGCCAGCAGTGACATAGGGGGCTACACCTTC.

The table lists this clonotype with a few counts. A clone one base away is much larger, so this may be a read error. The rearrangement uses TRBV7-2 and TRBJ2-7, with D uncertain. The CDR3 spans 13 residues. CDR1 is SGHTA, CDR2 FQGNSA, per germline. CDR3 amino acids: CASNLGLSYEQYF. DNA of the CDR3: TGTGCCAGCAACTTAGGTCTTTCCTACGAGCAGTACTTC.

The table lists this clonotype with a few counts. The chain joins TRBV20-1 to TRBJ2-7, with 7 bases that match TRBD2. The germline gives CDR1 DFQATT, CDR2 SNEGSKA (reference sequence). V was clipped by 5 bases and J by 5 bases; unmatched bases: 12. There are 14 residues in the CDR3. The CDR3, as DNA: TGCAGTGCTCCACGGGGGGAATGGTTCGACGAGCAGTACTTC. This translates into CSAPRGEWFDEQYF.

This clonotype has a handful of counts. The chain couples TRBV2 to TRBJ2-5, with D perhaps TRBD1 (6 bases). Trimming pared 3 bases from V and 6 bases from J, leaving 14 bases between. CDR1 and CDR2 from the germline V gene are SNHLY and FYNNEI. The CDR3 is 14 amino acids. As DNA, the CDR3 is TGTGCCAGCAGTGAGGACAGATACCAGCAGACCCAGTACTTC. Residues: CASSEDRYQQTQYF.

This clonotype was observed a few times. The J gene is TRBJ2-7, the V gene TRBV14; TRBD2 aligns across 11 bases. The J segment lost 4 bases and the V segment lost 5 bases, leaving 4 bases of the junction unmatched. In germline, CDR1 is SGHDN, CDR2 FVKESK. The CDR3 runs to 14 residues. CDR3 coding DNA: TGTGCCAGCAGCGAGGGACTAGCGGTTTACGAGCAGTACTTC. Translation gives CASSEGLAVYEQYF.

This clonotype was detected only a few times. The rearrangement uses TRBV29-1 and TRBJ2-1; 9 bases are a match to TRBD2. Per germline, CDR1 SQVTM and CDR2 ANQGSEA. This CDR3 has 14 residues. Germline trimming cut 4 bases from V and 3 bases from J; bases unmatched to any gene: 4. The CDR3 is CSVASGGLYNEQFF. DNA of the CDR3: TGCAGCGTTGCAAGCGGGGGGCTCTACAATGAGCAGTTCTTC.

The genes are TRBV14 and TRBJ2-1; 8 bases line up with TRBD1. After removal of 4 bases from V and 4 bases from J, the junction contained 6 bases not matched to a gene. The CDR3 sequence is 15 residues long. In germline, CDR1 is SGHDN, CDR2 FVKESK. The CDR3 region is CASSPTDRVYNEQFF. The CDR3 DNA sequence: TGTGCCAGCAGCCCCACGGACAGGGTATACAATGAGCAGTTCTTC.

The V gene is TRBV20-1, the J gene TRBJ1-4; no clear D. CDR1 DFQATT and CDR2 SNEGSKA come from the germline V gene (reference sequence). Trimming stripped 6 bases from V and 8 bases from J, with 13 bases between. The CDR3 covers 12 residues. The DNA of the CDR3 is TGCAGTGCCCCCGACCCCTGGGAAAAACTGTTTTTT. It is translated as CSAPDPWEKLFF.

This clonotype has a single count. V usage is TRBV30 and J usage is TRBJ2-7; TRBD2 matches 10 bases. V was pared by 3 bases and J by 6 bases, with 5 bases of the junction left unmatched. The CDR3 loop spans 13 amino acids. The germline gives CDR1 GTSNPN, CDR2 SVGIG (reference sequence). The CDR3 reads CAWSGTSVGEQYV. CDR3 in DNA: TGTGCCTGGAGCGGGACTAGCGTTGGCGAGCAGTACGTC.

This clonotype was detected only a few times. Mismatch with germline at one junction end may stem from a read error. The chain links TRBV7-9 to TRBJ2-3; 13 bases map to TRBD2. Germline CDR1 and CDR2: SEHNR and FQNEAQ (reference sequence). This CDR3 region has 16 residues. The CDR3 bases are TGTGCCGGCAGCAACCAACTAGCGGGAGGGCAAGATACGCAGTATTTT. It yields the protein CAGSNQLAGGQDTQYF.

The rearrangement joins TRBV5-1 to TRBJ1-2; D is undetermined. The length of the CDR3 is 13 residues. Trimming stripped 4 bases from V and 7 bases from J, with 14 bases between. The V gene's germline CDR1 is SGHRS and CDR2 YFSETQ. DNA of the CDR3: TGCGCCAGCAGCCCGGACGGGGTATGTGGCTACACCTTC. It codes for CASSPDGVCGYTF.

This clonotype was seen more than once but under ten times. The V gene is TRBV12-3 or TRBV12-4, the J gene TRBJ1-1; possible D gene TRBD1, 5 bases. The CDR3 totals 16 residues. Deletions cut 4 bases from V and 5 bases from J, with 20 bases between. The CDR3 coding sequence is TGTGCCAGCAGTTCGCTCGGGGGGAGACGGATTACTGAAGCTTTCTTT. Translated: CASSSLGGRRITEAFF.

This chain connects TRBV21-1 to TRBJ2-4; the DNA was not compared with TRBD1, the D call given in the table. TRBV21-1 is annotated as a pseudogene. The length of the CDR3 is 19 residues. The CDR3 sequence is CASSTPGPRTLLAKNIQYF. DNA for the CDR3: TGTGCCAGCAGCACTCCGGGACCCCGGACCCTTCTAGCCAAAAACATTCAGTACTTC.

This clonotype has at least ten counts. The genes are TRBV20-1 and TRBJ2-1; unclear D gene. Trimming stripped 3 bases from V and 0 bases from J, with 12 bases between. The CDR3 sequence is 15 residues long. The germline CDR1 and CDR2 sequences are DFQATT and SNEGSKA (reference sequence). The CDR3 region is CSARPVVSSYNEQFF. In DNA, the CDR3 is TGCAGTGCTAGGCCGGTGGTCAGCTCCTACAATGAGCAGTTCTTC.

The chain joins TRBV12-3 or TRBV12-4 to TRBJ2-3, with D perhaps given as TRBD1 or TRBD2 (6 bases each). The CDR3 covers 13 residues. With 7 bases removed from V and 2 bases from J, the gap between germline ends came to 10 bases. Here the CDR3 DNA reads TGTGCCAGCAAGTGGGGGGCCACAGATACGCAGTATTTT. It translates to CASKWGATDTQYF.